This T cell receptor (beta chain) was identified during a study of cytomegalovirus exposure and HLA in healthy donors. Study results and caveats: Earlier analysis looked at TCR beta V segments, and most were productive about 87% or about 30% of the time.

Both 60 Vbeta primers and 13 Jbeta primers went into the PCR. Libraries were prepared by immunoSEQ multiplex PCR; TCRdb keeps only in-frame clonotypes and omits some of them. The sample has roughly 170,000 clones, 75% to 90% seen once. The length of the CDR3 is 16 residues. Germline CDR1 WSHSY, CDR2 SAAADI. V was clipped by 4 bases and J by 1 base, with 17 bases between them. A remark on this clone: Antigen: not known.

This rearrangement joins TRBV10-2 to TRBJ2-7; D is possibly TRBD2 (6 bases). The TCR originated in a boy between 10 and 17 years old in good health and CMV-seronegative. Material: PBMCs. The CDR3 protein is CASSGEDFAGSYEQYF. DNA for the CDR3: TGCGCCAGCAGTGGGGAGGATTTTGCCGGTTCCTACGAGCAGTACTTC.